The clone carrying this T cell receptor (beta chain) came up a few times. As yet, its antigen is unknown. The CDR3 consists of 14 residues. The V end was cut by 5 bases, the J end by 5 bases, with 16 bases between. This specimen belongs to a study of T cells after yellow fever vaccination. Study-wide results and caveats: Abundant clonotypes from the bulk population could have been carried over as contaminants into FACS-sorted repertoires.

By 5'RACE template switching, TCR cDNA was produced, with a universal primer site and UMIs added in the process. In TCRdb, the 5' RACE reads were re-called with MiXCR into one record per CDR3 protein. The sample lists more than 250,000 distinct CDR3 sequences, around 6.8% occurring once. Sequenced here: PBMCs, sampled about 49 days after the first yellow fever vaccination. The receptor comes from a man aged 18 to 29 who received the YFV17D yellow fever vaccine. The rearrangement joins TRBV12-3 or TRBV12-4 to TRBJ2-7; a weak D match, TRBD1 (7 bases). The chain's CDR3 is CASSPGGSMNEQYF. CDR3 DNA: TGTGCCAGCAGTCCAGGGGGGAGTATGAACGAGCAGTACTTC.